This T cell receptor beta chain was obtained from a study of CD8 T cells in Susac syndrome (dated by TCRdb to about 2019). At the level of the whole study: Repertoire sequencing was used to test whether CD8+ T cell activation and differentiation in Susac syndrome was antigen driven. Clonality of the CD8+ T cell repertoire was compared between over 10 healthy donors, approximately 14 Susac syndrome patients and some 15 multiple sclerosis patients.

Study-level results and caveats: The number of individuals in the TCR sequencing and HLA analysis was recognized as being relatively small.

In the case of this clonotype: Its antigen specificity is not known. The record has no base qualities; no much larger clone is one base away.

High-throughput TCR beta sequencing profiled peripheral blood CD8+ and CD4+ T cells from healthy donors, Susac syndrome patients and multiple sclerosis patients. Multiple sclerosis controls were treatment-naive patients with stable or active relapsing-remitting disease fulfilling revised McDonald criteria. Bulk CD8+ and CD4+ T cells were purified by magnetic negative isolation, whereas CD8+ TEMRA cells were enriched by FACS. Blood was collected in EDTA tubes and processed within 24 hours, with PBMCs isolated through density gradient centrifugation. PBMCs intended for TCR sequencing were cryopreserved in liquid nitrogen and were subsequently thawed in a 37 degrees C water bath. The sorted or isolated CD4+, CD8+ and CD8+ TEMRA cells reached a purity of at least 90%. The CDR3, from cysteine to phenylalanine, totals 16 residues. Just the 48-base CDR3 DNA is kept, in frame starting at base 1. The V and J ends are trimmed by 6 bases and 1 base, leaving 16 bases between them. The germline V gene yields SGHDT for CDR1 and YYEEEE for CDR2.

RNA was extracted using the RNeasy kit, and roughly 0.5 to 1 ug of the RNA was reverse transcribed with random hexamers. The immunoSEQ multiplex PCR assay, covering 54 Vbeta and 13 Jbeta segments, was used to amplify TCR beta CDR3 regions. PCR amplification bias was corrected by using a synthetic template baseline for primer optimization and computational correction. The study's own analysis went as follows. Reads were annotated to V, D and J genes according to IMGT and were analyzed with immunoSEQ Analyzer, with only productive sequences retained. To calculate clonality, Shannon entropy was normalized by log2 of the number of productive unique sequences and then subtracted from one. Public and private clones were assessed among the 100 most prevalent clones of each patient and control. Clones were defined as Susac-specific when absent from the healthy and MS cohorts, from over 950 published viral clones and from other ImmuneACCESS disease sequences. Starting from the raw public reads, TCRdb applied fastp trimming at Q25, assembled clones with MiXCR and retained in-frame beta chains. Merged by CDR3 protein, the rows form single entries marked with the most common genes and DNA. The V and J calls here are based on TCRdb, not the publication. The sample yields 330,000 or so distinct CDR3 sequences; about 82% were counted once. About 0.22% of the sample rests with the top ten.

Here the chain combines TRBV5-6 and TRBJ2-2, with a tentative D call of TRBD1 or TRBD2, each matching 6 bases. The material sequenced was CD8+ T cells from PBMCs. The TCR sequence derives from a human donor with multiple sclerosis. The CDR3 protein: CASNLGGGMNTGELFF. The sequenced DNA: TGTGCCAGCAACCTGGGGGGCGGGATGAACACCGGGGAGCTGTTTTTT.